What follows are 23 T cell receptor beta chains derived from one specimen sequenced in a study of control samples from healthy donors and cancer patients. The method was immunoSEQ multiplex PCR; TCRdb's version includes in-frame clones alone and lacks a portion of them. Of about 46,000 clones in the sample, about nine tenths were seen once. Sequencing used PBMCs. The receptors shown here come from a man in his fifties with head and neck cancer.

The chain couples TRBV6-2 or TRBV6-3 to TRBJ2-5; 11 bases are shared with TRBD1. The CDR3 covers 16 residues. The V and J ends lost 2 bases and 5 bases, in that order; junction bases with no gene match: 7. Germline assignment: CDR1 MNHEY and CDR2 SVGEGT. The CDR3 nucleotides are TGTGCCAGCAGTTACGAGCGGACAGGGGGCGGGGAGACCCAGTACTTC. This sequence encodes CASSYERTGGGETQYF.

The V gene is TRBV6-5, the J gene TRBJ2-6; perhaps TRBD2 as D (6 bases). Looked up from germline, CDR1 is MNHEY and CDR2 is SVGAGI. The CDR3 spans 14 residues. V was pared by 7 bases and J by 4 bases, with 11 bases between. CDR3 bases: TGTGCCAGCATCCACCGGGGGGGGGCCAACGTCCTGACTTTC. Its translation: CASIHRGGANVLTF.

This sequence joins TRBV5-1 and TRBJ1-4; 8 bases match TRBD1. V trimming: 0 bases; J trimming: 0 bases; junction bases outside the gene matches: 4. Germline loops: CDR1 SGHRS, CDR2 YFSETQ. The length of the CDR3 is 17 residues. Here the CDR3 reads CASSLAGGRATNEKLFF. The CDR3 DNA reads TGCGCCAGCAGCTTGGCAGGGGGCCGTGCAACTAATGAAAAACTGTTTTTT.

The chain employs TRBV6-5 and TRBJ1-1; no firm D call. The CDR3 spans 12 residues. Germline loops: CDR1 MNHEY, CDR2 SVGAGI. V gave up 11 bases and J gave up 5 bases, with 15 bases separating them. Written as DNA, the CDR3 is TGTGCCCCCCCCGGTGATCGGACTGAAGCTTTCTTT. The encoded protein is CAPPGDRTEAFF.

The chain is built from TRBV2 and TRBJ1-5; D remains unclear. The CDR3 has 15 amino acids. In germline, CDR1 is SNHLY, CDR2 FYNNEI. V gave up 5 bases and J gave up 1 base, with 12 bases separating them. The CDR3 reads CASSLGFGSNQPQHF. The CDR3 DNA sequence: TGTGCCAGCAGTTTGGGGTTTGGGAGCAATCAGCCCCAGCATTTT.

This chain joins TRBV19 and TRBJ2-1; 10 nucleotides line up with TRBD2. The junction had 6 bases not matched to a gene; V was cut back by 1 base and J by 9 bases. The CDR3 is 15 amino acids. Germline CDR1 and CDR2: LNHDA and SQIVND (reference sequence). CDR3 DNA sequence: TGTGCCAGTAGTATAGTAAGCGGGGGGGGCGTTGAGCAGTTCTTC. Protein product: CASSIVSGGGVEQFF.

The rearrangement links TRBV5-4 to TRBJ2-7, with D possibly matching TRBD1 (6 bases). V was cut by 5 bases and J by 0 bases, with 15 bases left in between. Germline V CDR1 and CDR2: SGHNT, YYREEE (reference sequence). This CDR3 comprises 15 residues. The CDR3 loop is CASSPTGQSSYEQYF. The CDR3 DNA follows: TGTGCCAGCAGTCCTACAGGGCAGAGCTCCTACGAGCAGTACTTC.

DNA of the CDR3: TGTGCCAGCAGTTTTCGGGACAGGTTGTATGAAAAACTGTTTTTT. Protein: CASSFRDRLYEKLFF. The V and J genes are TRBV28 and TRBJ1-4; TRBD1 matches at 8 bases. V lost 3 bases and J lost 6; bases outside the gene matches: 6. This CDR3 has 15 amino acids. Germline V gives CDR1 MDHEN, CDR2 SYDVKM.

This chain uses TRBV3-1 (or the pseudogene TRBV3-2) with TRBJ2-1; D ambiguous. Germline-derived CDR1 and CDR2 are LGHDT and YNNKEL (reference sequence). The CDR3 consists of 11 residues. With 4 bases removed from V and 7 bases from J, the gap between germline ends came to 5 bases. The CDR3 reads CASSLANEQFF. In DNA form, the CDR3 reads TGTGCCAGCAGCCTTGCTAATGAGCAGTTCTTC.

The genes are TRBV6-5 and TRBJ1-4; D gene unclear. Between the trimmed V and J ends, which lost 7 bases and 0 bases, there was a span of 12 bases. In germline, CDR1 is MNHEY, CDR2 SVGAGI. The CDR3 extends over 15 amino acids. CDR3 loop: CASTSHPSTNEKLFF. The CDR3 bases are TGTGCCAGCACCTCCCACCCTTCAACTAATGAAAAACTGTTTTTT.

This clone was detected once. V usage is TRBV4-3 and J usage is TRBJ2-7, with D unresolved. There are 13 residues in the CDR3. CDR1 and CDR2 (germline): LGHNA, YSLEER. Trimming removed 0 bases at V and 6 bases at J, with 9 bases between. CDR3 sequence: CASSQEKFGEQYF. In DNA, the CDR3 is TGCGCCAGCAGCCAAGAAAAATTTGGCGAGCAGTACTTC.

CDR3 in amino acids: CASSSNRGGHNEQFF. CDR3 coding DNA: TGTGCCAGCAGTTCTAACCGAGGGGGACACAATGAGCAGTTCTTC. The rearrangement joins TRBV7-9 to TRBJ2-1, with D tentatively TRBD1 (6 bases). V was cut by 6 bases and J by 5 bases, with 17 bases left in between. The CDR3 extends over 15 amino acids. Per the germline V gene, CDR1 is SEHNR and CDR2 is FQNEAQ (reference sequence).

The V and J genes are TRBV11-2 and TRBJ1-5; no clear D. Germline lookup yields CDR1 SGHAT and CDR2 FQNNGV. V was cut by 1 base and J by 4 bases, with 5 bases left in between. CDR3 length: 13 residues. The CDR3 nucleotides are TGTGCCAGCAGCTTAGGGGAAAATCAGCCCCAGCATTTT. Residues: CASSLGENQPQHF.

CDR3 protein: CASGTTETQYF. In DNA form, the CDR3 reads TGTGCCAGCGGCACGACGGAGACCCAGTACTTC. The chain joins TRBV2 to TRBJ2-5; D not resolved. Germline-derived CDR1 and CDR2 are SNHLY and FYNNEI. The ends were cut back, 8 bases at V and 5 bases at J, with 9 bases in the middle. The CDR3 runs to 11 residues.

This clone has a single count. The chain combines TRBV6-5 with TRBJ1-1, with D unclear. The germline CDR1 and CDR2 sequences are MNHEY and SVGAGI. Trimming pared 6 bases from V and 2 bases from J, leaving 7 bases between. This CDR3 has 12 amino acids. The CDR3 nucleotides read TGTGCCAGCAGCTACAGCAACACTGAAGCTTTCTTT. Translating gives CASSYSNTEAFF.

The genes are TRBV5-1 and TRBJ1-6; 11 bases align to TRBD1. CDR1 and CDR2 (germline): SGHRS, YFSETQ. The CDR3 is made up of 17 amino acids. J was trimmed by 6 bases and V by 3 bases; bases with no gene match: 8. The CDR3, as DNA: TGCGCCAGCAGCTCGCCGGGACAGGGGGGGATTAATTCACCCCTCCACTTT. Protein: CASSSPGQGGINSPLHF.

The chain uses TRBV5-1 and TRBJ2-5; D perhaps matches TRBD2 (6 bases). V gave up 3 bases and J gave up 0 bases, with 15 bases separating them. The germline V gene has CDR1 SGHRS and CDR2 YFSETQ. The CDR3 totals 16 residues. CDR3 amino acids: CASSWILGGNQETQYF. The DNA for the CDR3 is TGCGCCAGCAGCTGGATTCTGGGGGGAAACCAAGAGACCCAGTACTTC.

V usage is TRBV28 and J usage is TRBJ2-1, with 7 bases that match TRBD1. The V gene end was trimmed by 6 bases and the J gene end by 5 bases; junction bases not matched to a gene: 7. The CDR3 is made up of 14 amino acids. Germline CDR1 is MDHEN and CDR2 is SYDVKM. The CDR3: CASRPRGRNNEQFF. CDR3 nucleotides: TGTGCCAGCAGACCTAGGGGGCGCAACAATGAGCAGTTCTTC.

The chain has TRBV12-5 and TRBJ1-2, with D tentatively TRBD1 (5 bases). With 2 bases removed from V and 2 bases from J, the gap between germline ends came to 21 bases. The CDR3 totals 18 residues. The germline gives CDR1 LGHNT, CDR2 FRNRAP. This chain's CDR3 is CASGLSPGLGGDNYGYTF. The CDR3 DNA follows: TGTGCTAGTGGTTTGTCTCCCGGACTGGGAGGGGACAACTATGGCTACACCTTC.

This chain links TRBV3-1 (or the pseudogene TRBV3-2) with TRBJ1-1, with 12 positions matching TRBD1. CDR3 size: 18 residues. Germline V gene lookup returns CDR1 LGHDT and CDR2 YNNKEL (reference sequence). V gave up 1 base and J gave up 6 bases; unmatched junction bases: 12. The CDR3 reads CASSQGPGQGALRAEAFF. The DNA of the CDR3 is TGTGCCAGCAGCCAAGGGCCGGGACAGGGGGCCCTGAGGGCTGAAGCTTTCTTT.

Only a few counts were recorded for this clone. This sequence joins TRBV10-3 and TRBJ2-7; 7 bases map to TRBD2. The CDR3 covers 17 residues. Germline lookup yields CDR1 ENHRY and CDR2 SYGVKD. V shed 0 bases, J shed 4 bases, and the junction held 12 bases outside the gene matches. The CDR3 is CAISESGVVAGVYEQYF. The CDR3 DNA is TGTGCCATCAGTGAGTCGGGGGTTGTGGCGGGAGTTTACGAGCAGTACTTC.

CDR3 amino acids: CASTGKRPRSIPGTGQPQHF. The CDR3 DNA follows: TGCGCCAGCACCGGTAAAAGACCCCGGTCGATCCCGGGGACAGGACAGCCCCAGCATTTT. The rearrangement links TRBV10-1 to TRBJ1-5; TRBD1 matches at 8 bases. Germline CDR1 reads WNHNN; CDR2 reads SYGVQD (reference sequence). This CDR3 spans 20 amino acids. V lost 7 bases to trimming and J lost 7 bases; unmatched junction nucleotides: 27.

The genes are TRBV12-3 or TRBV12-4 and TRBJ2-2; unclear D gene. Trimming removed 6 bases at V and 6 bases at J, with 8 bases between. This CDR3 has 12 residues. CDR3 in amino acids: CASSTIPGELFF. The DNA for the CDR3 is TGTGCCAGCAGCACAATTCCCGGGGAGCTGTTTTTT.